The 22 T cell receptor beta chains in this list originate from one sample, sequenced in a study of control samples from healthy donors and cancer patients. Repertoires were generated with immunoSEQ multiplex PCR, while TCRdb's copy carries only in-frame clones and drops some. This table has around 77,000 clones, 85% to 95% appearing once. Sample: blood. The receptors were sampled from a woman in her sixties in good health.

J is TRBJ2-1 and V is TRBV19; TRBD2 matches at 10 bases. The V segment lost 3 bases and the J segment 0 bases; nucleotides outside the gene matches: 8. This CDR3 comprises 18 residues. CDR1 and CDR2 from the germline V gene are LNHDA and SQIVND (reference sequence). DNA of the CDR3: TGTGCCAGTAGTATTCGACTAGCGGGCTTTAGCTCCTACAATGAGCAGTTCTTC. Amino acid sequence: CASSIRLAGFSSYNEQFF. Variable domain in full (rest from reference TRBV19 and TRBJ2-1): DGGITQSPKYLFRKEGQNVTLSCEQNLNHDAMYWYRQDPGQGLRLIYYSQIVNDFQKGDIAEGYSVSREKKESFPLTVTSAQKNPTAFYLCASSIRLAGFSSYNEQFFGPGTRLTVL.

The genes are TRBV24-1 and TRBJ2-7; either TRBD1 or TRBD2 may supply D (5 bases each). Deletions cut 5 bases from V and 2 bases from J, with 12 bases between. Looked up from germline, CDR1 is KGHDR and CDR2 is SFDVKD. The CDR3 sequence is 14 residues long. The CDR3 loop is CATSGGGGTYEQYF. DNA for the CDR3: TGTGCCACCAGTGGTGGGGGTGGCACCTACGAGCAGTACTTC.

V and J are TRBV20-1 and TRBJ2-1; maybe TRBD2 (6 bases). V was pared by 7 bases and J by 7 bases, with 11 bases between. The CDR3 contains 11 residues. Germline assignment: CDR1 DFQATT and CDR2 SNEGSKA (reference sequence). The CDR3 DNA is TGCAGTGTACCAGGGAGGAATGAGCAGTTCTTC. It specifies CSVPGRNEQFF.

Here the CDR3 reads CASSATLGQANTEAFF. CDR3 nucleotide sequence: TGCGCCAGCAGCGCTACTTTGGGACAGGCGAACACTGAAGCTTTCTTT. V and J are TRBV10-1 and TRBJ1-1; 8 nucleotides align to TRBD1. Germline trimming cut 6 bases from V and 1 base from J; bases unmatched to any gene: 10. Per the germline V gene, CDR1 is WNHNN and CDR2 is SYGVQD (reference sequence). The CDR3 runs 16 residues.

This sequence joins TRBV9 and TRBJ2-1; D unclear. V was shortened by 0 bases and J by 3 bases, with 16 bases between the two germline ends. Germline CDR1 reads SGDLS; CDR2 reads YYNGEE. The CDR3 has 17 residues. Here the CDR3 DNA reads TGTGCCAGCAGCGTAGCTACTCCGATGGGTGACTACAATGAGCAGTTCTTC. Translating gives CASSVATPMGDYNEQFF.

J is TRBJ1-2 and V is TRBV7-9; possible D gene TRBD1, 6 bases. The germline gives CDR1 SEHNR, CDR2 FQNEAQ (reference sequence). This CDR3 spans 15 amino acids. The V end lost 5 bases, the J end lost 6 bases, and 19 bases lay between the germline ends. CDR3 amino acids: CASSTVEGGLNGYTF. CDR3 in DNA: TGTGCCAGCAGCACCGTAGAGGGGGGCCTTAATGGCTACACCTTC.

The chain carries TRBV30 and TRBJ2-2; no reliable D call. The V end lost 5 bases, the J end lost 3 bases, and 10 bases lay between the germline ends. Germline CDR1 is GTSNPN and CDR2 is SVGIG (reference sequence). The CDR3 contains 13 residues. The CDR3 region is CAWRWAHTGELFF. CDR3 nucleotides: TGTGCCTGGCGGTGGGCGCACACCGGGGAGCTGTTTTTT. The entire variable domain, with the rest obtained from reference TRBV30 and TRBJ2-2, is as follows: SQTIHQWPATLVQPVGSPLSLECTVEGTSNPNLYWYRQAAGRGLQLLFYSVGIGQISSEVPQNLSASRPQDRQFILSSKKLLLSDSGFYLCAWRWAHTGELFFGEGSRLTVL.

The chain is built from TRBV6-1 and TRBJ2-3, with D hard to call. Germline CDR1 is MNHNS and CDR2 is SASEGT. V lost 2 bases to trimming and J lost 0 bases, with 12 bases between them. This CDR3 has 16 residues. CDR3: CASSEWALTSTDTQYF. For the CDR3, the DNA is TGTGCCAGCAGTGAATGGGCGCTGACTAGCACAGATACGCAGTATTTT.

The chain has TRBV18 and TRBJ2-5; TRBD1 agrees at 9 bases. The CDR3 covers 15 residues. Germline V gene sequence: CDR1 KGHSH, CDR2 LQKENI. Losses at the gene ends were 2 bases for V and 5 bases for J; bases not matched to a gene: 6. Here the CDR3 reads CASSPATGGRETQYF. The CDR3 bases are TGTGCCAGCTCACCAGCAACAGGGGGCCGGGAGACCCAGTACTTC.

The chain combines TRBV5-1 with TRBJ2-3; 8 bases line up with TRBD1. This CDR3 region has 15 residues. CDR1 and CDR2 (germline): SGHRS, YFSETQ. Germline trimming cut 0 bases from V and 4 bases from J; bases unmatched to any gene: 4. In DNA, the CDR3 is TGCGCCAGCAGCTTGGGACAGGGGTTTTCAGATACGCAGTATTTT. Translating it yields CASSLGQGFSDTQYF.

The gene calls are TRBV19 and TRBJ1-2; 8 positions match TRBD1. Trimming at V came to 4 bases and at J to 4 bases, leaving 11 bases not matched to a gene. The CDR3 loop spans 16 amino acids. The germline CDR1 and CDR2 sequences are LNHDA and SQIVND (reference sequence). For the CDR3, the DNA is TGTGCCAGTAGTACCCCTAGACAGGGGTTGAGCTATGGCTACACCTTC. The encoded protein is CASSTPRQGLSYGYTF.

The rearrangement links TRBV4-1 to TRBJ2-3, with D perhaps matching TRBD1 (6 bases). Germline CDR1 reads MGHRA; CDR2 reads YSYEKL. The length of the CDR3 is 15 residues. With 1 base removed from V and 2 bases from J, the gap between germline ends came to 10 bases. CDR3: CASSQGTVFTDTQYF. The CDR3 DNA reads as TGCGCCAGCAGCCAAGGGACAGTTTTCACAGATACGCAGTATTTT.

The chain recombines TRBV4-1 with TRBJ1-5, with D possibly TRBD1 on 5 matching bases. Germline lookup yields CDR1 MGHRA and CDR2 YSYEKL. V was clipped by 5 bases and J by 6 bases, with 11 bases between them. The CDR3 is made up of 13 amino acids. For the CDR3, the DNA is TGCGCCAGCAGCGAAGGGGTCAGTCAGCCCCAGCATTTT. Translation gives CASSEGVSQPQHF.

The chain links TRBV7-9 to TRBJ1-5; 7 bases are a match to TRBD1. There are 15 residues in the CDR3. The J segment lost 0 bases and the V segment lost 5 bases, leaving 4 bases of the junction unmatched. CDR1 and CDR2 from the germline V gene are SEHNR and FQNEAQ (reference sequence). The CDR3 bases are TGTGCCAGCAGCCTGACAGGGTTTAGCAATCAGCCCCAGCATTTT. This translates into CASSLTGFSNQPQHF.

V and J are TRBV19 and TRBJ1-4, with D perhaps matching TRBD1 (5 bases). Trimming pared 3 bases from V and 1 base from J, leaving 6 bases between. Germline V CDR1 and CDR2: LNHDA, SQIVND (reference sequence). CDR3 length: 14 amino acids. The CDR3 DNA is TGTGCCAGTAGTATTCAGGGAACTAATGAAAAACTGTTTTTT. Protein sequence: CASSIQGTNEKLFF.

The CDR3 region is CSVEPGRGQPQHF. As DNA, the CDR3 is TGCAGCGTTGAACCCGGGAGAGGGCAGCCCCAGCATTTT. The chain couples TRBV29-1 to TRBJ1-5; D is undetermined. Germline CDR1 reads SQVTM; CDR2 reads ANQGSEA. There are 13 residues in the CDR3. V was pared by 2 bases and J by 7 bases, with 12 bases between.

DNA for the CDR3: TGTGCCAGCAGTTTACTCTCTCGACCCACAAGGAGCTACACCTTC. It translates to CASSLLSRPTRSYTF. The genes are TRBV27 and TRBJ1-2; unclear D gene. The V gene's germline CDR1 is MNHEY and CDR2 SMNVEV (reference sequence). V was trimmed by 2 bases and J by 9 bases, leaving 19 bases between them. The length of the CDR3 is 15 residues.

The CDR3 protein is CSVETSTDTQYF. CDR3 DNA sequence: TGCAGCGTTGAAACTAGCACAGATACGCAGTATTTT. This rearrangement joins TRBV29-1 to TRBJ2-3, with no clear D. The V end lost 2 bases, the J end lost 0 bases, and 3 bases lay between the germline ends. Germline V gives CDR1 SQVTM, CDR2 ANQGSEA. The CDR3 runs to 12 residues.

This clone was counted a single time. This rearrangement joins TRBV6-2 or TRBV6-3 to TRBJ2-3, with 9 bases that match TRBD2. The CDR3 is 15 residues long. The ends lost 2 bases at V and 3 bases at J; junction bases unmatched: 3. Germline V gives CDR1 MNHEY, CDR2 SVGEGT. CDR3 bases: TGTGCCAGCAGTTACGATGCGGGAGGGACAGATACGCAGTATTTT. It codes for CASSYDAGGTDTQYF.

The chain uses TRBV7-9 and TRBJ1-1, with 7 bases matching TRBD1. Unmatched junction bases numbered 4, after V lost 3 bases and J lost 3 bases. CDR3 length: 14 amino acids. The V gene's germline CDR1 is SEHNR and CDR2 FQNEAQ (reference sequence). CDR3 protein: CASSFSGGDTEAFF. The CDR3, as DNA: TGTGCCAGCAGCTTTTCAGGGGGGGACACTGAAGCTTTCTTT.

J is TRBJ1-6 and V is TRBV3-1 (or the pseudogene TRBV3-2); a weak D match, TRBD1 (6 bases). This CDR3 has 17 amino acids. CDR1 and CDR2 (germline): LGHDT, YNNKEL (reference sequence). V lost 0 bases to trimming and J lost 1 base, with 10 bases between them. The CDR3 sequence: CASSQDPGASYNSPLHF. Written as DNA, the CDR3 is TGTGCCAGCAGCCAAGACCCAGGGGCATCCTATAATTCACCCCTCCACTTT.

The gene calls are TRBV28 and TRBJ1-2; no clear D gene. The CDR3 has 13 residues. The V end lost 8 bases, the J end lost 2 bases, and 12 bases lay between the germline ends. Germline CDR1 reads MDHEN; CDR2 reads SYDVKM. CDR3 residues: CASSPLTNYGYTF. CDR3 nucleotides: TGTGCCAGCTCCCCGCTCACAAACTATGGCTACACCTTC.